The 26 T cell receptor beta chains below come from one sample, sequenced in a study of blood T cell repertoires in COVID-19. TCRdb keeps only in-frame clones here, not all; method: immunoSEQ multiplex PCR. The sample holds approximately 250,000 clones; around nine tenths are singletons and the top ten take about 8.6%. The material sequenced was peripheral blood. Receptors were obtained from a man aged 40-49 years with active or convalescent COVID-19.

The chain recombines TRBV27 with TRBJ2-3, with D possibly TRBD2 on 6 matching bases. Germline V gives CDR1 MNHEY, CDR2 SMNVEV (reference sequence). Trimming took 4 bases from V and 2 from J, leaving 13 bases between them. This CDR3 is 15 amino acids long. In DNA form, the CDR3 reads TGTGCCAGCAGTTATATAGCGGACTTCACAGATACGCAGTATTTT. Amino acids: CASSYIADFTDTQYF.

This chain uses TRBV30 with TRBJ1-4; 7 bases are a match to TRBD1. The CDR3 covers 15 residues. V shed 2 bases, J shed 5 bases, and the junction held 8 bases outside the gene matches. CDR1 GTSNPN and CDR2 SVGIG come from the germline V gene (reference sequence). The CDR3 loop reads CAWSPPGQINEKLFF. The DNA of the CDR3 is TGTGCCTGGAGTCCACCGGGACAGATAAATGAAAAACTGTTTTTT.

This clone was picked up a small number of times. This chain connects TRBV7-9 to TRBJ1-5; D not certain. This CDR3 contains 13 residues. V was shortened by 5 bases and J by 0 bases, with 5 bases between the two germline ends. Germline CDR1 and CDR2: SEHNR and FQNEAQ (reference sequence). DNA of the CDR3: TGTGCCAGCAGCACTAATAGCAATCAGCCCCAGCATTTT. Translation: CASSTNSNQPQHF. Using reference TRBV7-9 and TRBJ1-5 for the parts outside the CDR3, the full variable domain is DTGVSQNPRHKITKRGQNVTFRCDPISEHNRLYWYRQTLGQGPEFLTYFQNEAQLEKSRLLSDRFSAERPKGSFSTLEIQRTEQGDSAMYLCASSTNSNQPQHFGDGTRLSIL.

As concerns this clone: Mismatch with germline at one junction end may stem from a read error. The chain combines TRBV14 with TRBJ1-2; D is unclear. Germline V gene sequence: CDR1 SGHDN, CDR2 FVKESK. The CDR3 spans 11 residues. The CDR3 loop reads CASSQGGRAVF. Written as DNA, the CDR3 is TGTGCCAGCAGCCAAGGAGGGCGGGCGGTATTC.

The chain has TRBV12-2 and TRBJ2-5; the tabulated D call, TRBD2, remains unverified against the DNA. TRBV12-2 is designated a pseudogene. This CDR3 spans 14 amino acids. The CDR3, as DNA: TGTGCAAGTCGCCCCCGGGAGGGCCAAGAGACCCAGTACTTC. It is translated as CASRPREGQETQYF.

The chain joins TRBV11-2 to TRBJ2-5; D remains unclear. Trimming removed 3 bases at V and 5 bases at J, with 16 bases between. Germline CDR1 and CDR2: SGHAT and FQNNGV. The CDR3 is 15 amino acids. The CDR3 nucleotides are TGTGCCAGCAGCTTTTCTCTAGATCCGTTCGAGACCCAGTACTTC. This encodes CASSFSLDPFETQYF.

The J gene is TRBJ2-1, the V gene TRBV19, with TRBD2 matching over 9 bases. Per the germline V gene, CDR1 is LNHDA and CDR2 is SQIVND (reference sequence). This CDR3 has 18 amino acids. J lost 0 bases, V lost 2 bases, and 8 bases had no gene match. CDR3 protein: CASSITPISGSSYNEQFF. CDR3 sequence (DNA): TGTGCCAGTAGTATAACCCCCATTAGCGGGAGCTCCTACAATGAGCAGTTCTTC.

The chain combines TRBV3-1 (or the pseudogene TRBV3-2) with TRBJ2-3; TRBD2 matches 12 bases. Germline trimming cut 4 bases from V and 0 bases from J; bases unmatched to any gene: 17. CDR1 is LGHDT and CDR2 is YNNKEL in the germline V gene (reference sequence). The CDR3 sequence is 21 residues long. CDR3 in DNA: TGTGCCAGCAGCCCTGGCCGGACTAGCGGGAAGTTGTGGGGGAGCACAGATACGCAGTATTTT. Amino acids: CASSPGRTSGKLWGSTDTQYF.

The chain uses TRBV2 and TRBJ2-2; D is unclear. CDR3 length: 11 residues. Germline CDR1 reads SNHLY; CDR2 reads FYNNEI. V lost 10 bases and J 7 bases, leaving 10 bases between the germline ends. The CDR3 DNA is TGTGCCATCACCCCCGGCGGGGAGCTGTTTTTT. It yields the protein CAITPGGELFF.

This sequence joins TRBV12-5 and TRBJ2-1, with 10 positions matching TRBD1. The CDR3 has 15 residues. From germline, CDR1 is LGHNT and CDR2 FRNRAP. Trimming at V came to 6 bases and at J to 7 bases, leaving 9 bases not matched to a gene. The CDR3 coding sequence is TGTGCTAGTGGCCTAAGACAGGGGGCGGGTAATGAGCAGTTCTTC. This encodes CASGLRQGAGNEQFF.

The V call is TRBV12-3 or TRBV12-4, the J call TRBJ2-7; D might be TRBD2 (6 bases). V was trimmed by 8 bases and J by 5 bases, leaving 10 bases between them. The CDR3 loop spans 11 amino acids. CDR3 loop: CASGGLHEQYF. Written as DNA, the CDR3 is TGTGCCAGCGGCGGACTACACGAGCAGTACTTC.

The chain uses TRBV7-3 and TRBJ2-2; D possibly corresponds to TRBD2 (5 bases). V gave up 2 bases and J gave up 6 bases, with 16 bases separating them. CDR3 length: 16 amino acids. Per germline, CDR1 SGHTA and CDR2 FQGTGA. CDR3 DNA sequence: TGTGCCAGCAGCTTAGTTTCGGGAATCGGAGCCGGGGAGCTGTTTTTT. Residues: CASSLVSGIGAGELFF. Full variable domain (remainder filled in from reference TRBV7-3 and TRBJ2-2): GAGVSQTPSNKVTEKGKYVELRCDPISGHTALYWYRQSLGQGPEFLIYFQGTGAADDSGLPNDRFFAVRPEGSVSTLKIQRTERGDSAVYLCASSLVSGIGAGELFFGEGSRLTVL.

The chain employs TRBV24-1 and TRBJ1-5; possibly TRBD1 for D (6 bases). The V end lost 3 bases, the J end lost 4 bases, and 12 bases lay between the germline ends. Looked up from germline, CDR1 is KGHDR and CDR2 is SFDVKD. This CDR3 spans 15 amino acids. CDR3 in DNA: TGTGCCACCAGTGATGGGGGACACCGAAATCAGCCCCAGCATTTT. It specifies CATSDGGHRNQPQHF.

The chain links TRBV7-3 to TRBJ2-3, with D maybe TRBD2 (6 bases). V lost 1 base, J lost 4 bases, and 12 bases lay in between. The CDR3 consists of 15 residues. Looked up from germline, CDR1 is SGHTA and CDR2 is FQGTGA. CDR3 loop: CASSLSTSSADTQYF. The DNA of the CDR3 is TGTGCCAGCAGCTTAAGTACTAGCTCCGCAGATACGCAGTATTTT.

The CDR3 sequence: CASRAGGNTDTQYF. The CDR3 DNA is TGTGCCAGCAGGGCCGGGGGGAACACAGATACGCAGTATTTT. This chain connects TRBV7-3 to TRBJ2-3; 7 bases align to TRBD2. The CDR3 is 14 amino acids. Germline values: CDR1 SGHTA, CDR2 FQGTGA. Unmatched junction bases numbered 5, after V lost 6 bases and J lost 2 bases. The variable domain in full, with the rest retrieved from reference TRBV7-3 and TRBJ2-3, is GAGVSQTPSNKVTEKGKYVELRCDPISGHTALYWYRQSLGQGPEFLIYFQGTGAADDSGLPNDRFFAVRPEGSVSTLKIQRTERGDSAVYLCASRAGGNTDTQYFGPGTRLTVL.

The chain recombines TRBV11-2 with TRBJ2-7; D might be TRBD2 (6 bases). The CDR3 totals 14 residues. Germline V gene sequence: CDR1 SGHAT, CDR2 FQNNGV. V was trimmed by 5 bases and J by 6 bases, leaving 17 bases between them. CDR3 sequence: CASSGRDFQGEQYF. CDR3 nucleotides: TGTGCCAGCAGCGGCCGGGACTTCCAGGGCGAGCAGTACTTC.

The CDR3 loop is CASRGQGSTEAFF. CDR3 nucleotide sequence: TGTGCCAGCAGAGGACAGGGGAGCACTGAAGCTTTCTTT. The rearrangement links TRBV21-1 to TRBJ1-1; the D segment call TRBD1 is taken from the table without a DNA check. TRBV21-1 is a pseudogene locus. The CDR3 spans 13 residues.

This clone was recorded once. This sequence joins TRBV29-1 and TRBJ2-3, with 10 bases identical to TRBD2. Germline V gene sequence: CDR1 SQVTM, CDR2 ANQGSEA. Germline trimming cut 6 bases from V and 1 base from J; bases unmatched to any gene: 7. The CDR3 totals 15 residues. The CDR3 DNA reads as TGCAGCGTCGAAAGACTAGCGGGCCGCACAGATACGCAGTATTTT. Protein sequence: CSVERLAGRTDTQYF.

The CDR3 is CASSIVAGSNYGYTF. The CDR3 bases are TGTGCCAGTAGTATAGTGGCAGGGTCTAACTATGGCTACACCTTC. This rearrangement joins TRBV19 to TRBJ1-2; a weak D match, TRBD1 (5 bases). CDR1 LNHDA and CDR2 SQIVND come from the germline V gene (reference sequence). The V and J ends lost 1 base and 0 bases respectively, with 9 bases between them. The CDR3 sequence is 15 residues long. Filled out from reference TRBV19 and TRBJ1-2, the complete variable domain reads DGGITQSPKYLFRKEGQNVTLSCEQNLNHDAMYWYRQDPGQGLRLIYYSQIVNDFQKGDIAEGYSVSREKKESFPLTVTSAQKNPTAFYLCASSIVAGSNYGYTFGSGTRLTVV.

The J gene is TRBJ1-6, the V gene TRBV27, with D unresolved. The CDR3 runs to 18 residues. Trimming left V 1 base short and J 3 bases short, with 16 bases between. Germline V gene data show CDR1 as MNHEY and CDR2 as SMNVEV (reference sequence). Written as DNA, the CDR3 is TGTGCCAGCAGTTTATACCCGCCGGGGAGCTACTATAATTCACCCCTCCACTTT. This encodes CASSLYPPGSYYNSPLHF.

The rearrangement uses TRBV5-1 and TRBJ2-7; TRBD2 matches 9 bases. CDR1 SGHRS and CDR2 YFSETQ come from the germline V gene. J was trimmed by 3 bases and V by 3 bases; bases with no gene match: 10. The CDR3 spans 16 residues. In nucleotides, the CDR3 is TGCGCCAGCAGCTCGAAGGAAGCGGGAGGTTACTACGAGCAGTACTTC. It encodes CASSSKEAGGYYEQYF.

This clone occurred a few times. The CDR3 protein is CASSLQGAVSYEQYF. The CDR3 nucleotides read TGTGCCAGCAGTTTACAGGGGGCAGTTTCCTACGAGCAGTACTTC. This rearrangement joins TRBV27 to TRBJ2-7; 8 nucleotides match TRBD1. The germline CDR1 and CDR2 sequences are MNHEY and SMNVEV (reference sequence). The CDR3 loop spans 15 amino acids. V shed 2 bases and J 1 base; nucleotides not matched to a gene: 4.

CDR3 nucleotides: TGTGCCAGCAGCTTGGCCCCCACCGCTCGGCAGCCCCAGCATTTT. Translated: CASSLAPTARQPQHF. This sequence joins TRBV5-5 and TRBJ1-5; D is unresolved. Per germline, CDR1 SGHKS and CDR2 YYEKEE (reference sequence). The CDR3 extends over 15 amino acids. Trimming left V 0 bases short and J 7 bases short, with 14 bases between.

The rearrangement joins TRBV12-3 or TRBV12-4 to TRBJ2-2; D perhaps matches TRBD1 (6 bases). Trimming removed 1 base from V and 7 bases from J, with 7 bases in between. There are 13 residues in the CDR3. Here the CDR3 DNA reads TGTGCCAGCAGTTTAGTACAGGGCGGGGAGCTGTTTTTT. Protein product: CASSLVQGGELFF.

The genes are TRBV10-3 and TRBJ1-2, with TRBD1 matching over 9 bases. CDR1 is ENHRY and CDR2 is SYGVKD in the germline V gene. V lost 7 bases, J lost 8 bases, and 8 bases stayed unmatched. There are 13 residues in the CDR3. In nucleotides, the CDR3 is TGTGCCATCACTTCCTTGGGACAGGGCGGCTACACCTTC. It codes for CAITSLGQGGYTF.

The chain employs TRBV13 and TRBJ2-5; possible D gene TRBD1, 6 bases. Trimming cost V 4 bases and J 2 bases, with 11 bases left between them. The germline CDR1 and CDR2 sequences are PRHDT and FYEKMQ (reference sequence). The CDR3 covers 14 residues. The CDR3 sequence: CASSSRQEQETQYF. The CDR3, as DNA: TGTGCCAGCAGCTCAAGACAGGAACAAGAGACCCAGTACTTC.